These 26 T cell receptor beta chains were sequenced from one sample in a study of post-analysis software for immune sequencing data (dated by TCRdb to about 2015). General findings and caveats noted by the study authors: Roughly 5 TRBV segments, including TRBV5-6, TRBV5-1 and TRBV20-1, were significantly more frequent in patients than controls.

The library was obtained by PCR. TCRdb lists the instrument as Illumina HiSeq 2500. To reduce PCR and sequencing biases, unique molecular identifiers were built into the TCR beta cDNA libraries. TCRdb reanalyzed the raw reads on its own, using fastp at Q25 for trimming and MiXCR for clone calling, and kept in-frame beta chains. Under each unique CDR3 protein, matching rows form one entry showing the most common genes and DNA. A total of fewer than 600,000 distinct CDR3 sequences appear in this sample, around 40% of them only once. The ten most abundant clones make up around 10% of the sample. Their recognized antigens are unknown. Input material: blood. Receptors were obtained from a girl aged 5-17 years with multiple sclerosis.

This clonotype has just a few counts. The chain combines TRBV4-3 with TRBJ2-6; D unclear. V shed 5 bases and J shed 3 bases, with 14 bases lying between them. There are 16 residues in the CDR3. Germline loops: CDR1 LGHNA, CDR2 YSLEER. This CDR3 reads CASSEVPGGGANVLTF. The CDR3 coding sequence is TGCGCCAGCAGCGAGGTCCCCGGTGGTGGGGCCAACGTCCTGACTTTC.

This clonotype occurred many times. The chain combines TRBV12-3 or TRBV12-4 with TRBJ2-1, with TRBD2 matching 11 bases. V shed 5 bases, J shed 7 bases, and the junction held 7 bases outside the gene matches. This CDR3 is built from 15 residues. This CDR3 is CASSPGGTSGNEQFF. The CDR3, as DNA: TGTGCCAGCAGTCCCGGGGGGACTAGCGGTAATGAGCAGTTCTTC.

This clonotype occurred a few times. V gene TRBV10-3 combines with J gene TRBJ2-7; 9 nucleotides match TRBD2. Trimming at V came to 4 bases and at J to 1 base, leaving 8 bases not matched to a gene. This CDR3 spans 16 amino acids. The V gene's germline CDR1 is ENHRY and CDR2 SYGVKD. CDR3 nucleotide sequence: TGTGCCATCAGTGCCCCTAGGGCGGGAGGGTCCTACGAGCAGTACTTC. This codes for CAISAPRAGGSYEQYF.

The V and J genes are TRBV20-1 and TRBJ2-1; 13 nucleotides agree with TRBD2. V lost 3 bases and J lost 4; bases outside the gene matches: 3. The germline V gene encodes CDR1 DFQATT and CDR2 SNEGSKA (reference sequence). The CDR3 is 15 amino acids. The CDR3 DNA follows: TGCAGTGCTAGGGGACTAGCGGGAATGTACAATGAGCAGTTCTTC. Protein: CSARGLAGMYNEQFF.

This rearrangement joins TRBV20-1 to TRBJ2-4; the match to TRBD1 covers 9 bases. This CDR3 spans 18 amino acids. Per the germline V gene, CDR1 is DFQATT and CDR2 is SNEGSKA (reference sequence). After removal of 0 bases from V and 0 bases from J, the junction contained 9 bases not matched to a gene. CDR3 residues: CSARETGGGGLAKNIQYF. CDR3 coding DNA: TGCAGTGCTAGAGAAACAGGGGGCGGTGGGCTAGCCAAAAACATTCAGTACTTC.

CDR3 sequence reads: CASSLEGIFYEQYF. DNA of the CDR3: TGTGCCAGCAGCTTAGAGGGTATTTTCTACGAGCAGTACTTC. This chain uses TRBV7-2 with TRBJ2-7; D remains ambiguous. CDR1 and CDR2 from the germline V gene are SGHTA and FQGNSA. With 1 base removed from V and 3 bases from J, the gap between germline ends came to 10 bases. The CDR3 is 14 amino acids.

V gene TRBV28 combines with J gene TRBJ2-5, with 9 bases aligning to TRBD1. The CDR3 runs to 15 residues. Germline CDR1 is MDHEN and CDR2 is SYDVKM. Trimming at V came to 3 bases and at J to 11 bases, leaving 13 bases not matched to a gene. CDR3 protein: CASSLSRTGVREQYF. CDR3 sequence (DNA): TGTGCCAGCAGTTTGTCTAGGACAGGGGTTAGGGAGCAGTACTTC.

The gene calls are TRBV29-1 and TRBJ2-1; D might be TRBD2 (6 bases). V lost 1 base and J 4 bases, leaving 11 bases between the germline ends. This CDR3 region has 14 residues. Germline V lookup: CDR1 SQVTM, CDR2 ANQGSEA. The chain's CDR3 is CSVEAAGYYNEQFF. CDR3 DNA: TGCAGCGTTGAAGCAGCGGGCTATTACAATGAGCAGTTCTTC.

This clonotype has more than one count but fewer than ten. V and J are TRBV7-3 and TRBJ2-1, with unresolved D. Trimming removed 2 bases from V and 4 bases from J, with 12 bases in between. The CDR3 consists of 15 residues. CDR1 is SGHTA and CDR2 is FQGTGA in the germline V gene. CDR3 protein: CASSLFPGVYNEQFF. The CDR3 nucleotides read TGTGCCAGCAGCTTATTTCCCGGCGTGTACAATGAGCAGTTCTTC.

This clonotype has a handful of counts. The gene calls are TRBV5-6 and TRBJ1-6, with TRBD1 matching 8 bases. With 3 bases clipped from V and 9 bases from J, the junction kept 8 bases outside the gene matches. CDR1 and CDR2 (germline): SGHDT, YYEEEE. The CDR3 totals 15 residues. The CDR3 region is CASSYDRGIGSPLHF. As DNA, the CDR3 is TGTGCCAGCAGCTATGACAGGGGTATTGGTTCACCCCTCCACTTT.

This clonotype was seen only a few times. The chain employs TRBV6-6 and TRBJ2-7, with a tentative D call TRBD1 (6 bases). Germline CDR1 is MNHNY and CDR2 is SVGAGI (reference sequence). V was cut by 2 bases and J by 2 bases, with 10 bases left in between. The CDR3 is made up of 14 amino acids. CDR3: CASSYGQGTYEQYF. In DNA, the CDR3 is TGTGCCAGCAGTTACGGGCAGGGGACCTACGAGCAGTACTTC.

In its sample, this clonotype was seen a few times. The chain is built from TRBV2 and TRBJ2-1; TRBD2 matches at 7 bases. CDR3 length: 15 residues. V lost 4 bases to trimming and J lost 7 bases; unmatched junction nucleotides: 10. Germline-derived CDR1 and CDR2 are SNHLY and FYNNEI. In nucleotides, the CDR3 is TGTGCCAGCAGTGGGTCAGGCGGGAGTTCTAATGAGCAGTTCTTC. Its protein is CASSGSGGSSNEQFF.

The chain recombines TRBV5-1 with TRBJ2-2, with 7 bases matching TRBD1. Germline CDR1 reads SGHRS; CDR2 reads YFSETQ. This CDR3 has 18 amino acids. Trimming at V came to 1 base and at J to 4 bases, leaving 13 bases not matched to a gene. CDR3 nucleotides: TGCGCCAGCAGCTTGTCAACGACGAGGGGGCGCGGCACCGGGGAGCTGTTTTTT. This encodes CASSLSTTRGRGTGELFF.

This clonotype turned up a few times. The chain employs TRBV7-9 and TRBJ2-4, with unresolved D. Trimming took off 4 bases at V and 9 bases at J, with 10 bases between the two ends. The CDR3 is 12 amino acids. Germline V lookup: CDR1 SEHNR, CDR2 FQNEAQ (reference sequence). The CDR3 loop reads CASSSKTGIQYF. DNA of the CDR3: TGTGCCAGCAGCTCTAAGACGGGCATTCAGTACTTC. Combining the CDR3 with reference TRBV7-9 and TRBJ2-4 gives the whole variable domain DTGVSQNPRHKITKRGQNVTFRCDPISEHNRLYWYRQTLGQGPEFLTYFQNEAQLEKSRLLSDRFSAERPKGSFSTLEIQRTEQGDSAMYLCASSSKTGIQYFGAGTRLSVL.

This clonotype came up a few times. This chain links TRBV2 with TRBJ2-1; D unclear. V dropped 5 bases and J dropped 9 bases, with 14 bases sitting between them. Germline lookup yields CDR1 SNHLY and CDR2 FYNNEI. The CDR3 length is 13 residues. CDR3 sequence reads: CASSITLRAEQFF. The CDR3, as DNA: TGTGCCAGCAGTATTACTCTTAGAGCTGAGCAGTTCTTC.

V gene TRBV9 combines with J gene TRBJ2-1; 9 nucleotides agree with TRBD2. CDR1 and CDR2 from the germline V gene are SGDLS and YYNGEE. The CDR3 length is 15 residues. Unmatched junction bases numbered 9, after V lost 1 base and J lost 10 bases. CDR3 residues: CASSVSLAGVGEQFF. The CDR3 region has the DNA TGTGCCAGCAGCGTATCTTTAGCGGGAGTTGGGGAGCAGTTCTTC.

The chain couples TRBV20-1 to TRBJ2-1, with TRBD1 identical over 8 bases. This CDR3 comprises 15 residues. V lost 0 bases and J lost 5; bases outside the gene matches: 6. CDR1 DFQATT and CDR2 SNEGSKA come from the germline V gene (reference sequence). Here the CDR3 DNA reads TGCAGTGCTAGAGATAAGGACAGGGCCAACAATGAGCAGTTCTTC. Translation: CSARDKDRANNEQFF.

This chain uses TRBV5-1 with TRBJ2-7; D gene ambiguous. CDR1 is SGHRS, CDR2 YFSETQ, per germline. Trimming removed 5 bases from V and 5 bases from J, with 17 bases in between. The CDR3 loop spans 14 amino acids. The CDR3 here is CASRVAGPAHEQYF. The CDR3 coding sequence is TGCGCCAGCAGAGTAGCCGGACCCGCCCACGAGCAGTACTTC.

This clonotype was seen repeatedly, ten times or more. The CDR3 DNA reads as TGTGCCAGCAGCCGAGGTGGACGGAGCACAGATACGCAGTATTTT. It is translated as CASSRGGRSTDTQYF. The rearrangement uses TRBV7-2 and TRBJ2-3; no reliable D call. There are 15 residues in the CDR3. Germline loops: CDR1 SGHTA, CDR2 FQGNSA. V was clipped by 5 bases and J by 0 bases, with 12 bases between them.

The V call is TRBV7-9, the J call TRBJ1-2, with a possible D match to TRBD1 (5 bases). The CDR3 runs 15 residues. Germline assignment: CDR1 SEHNR and CDR2 FQNEAQ (reference sequence). V was pared by 1 base and J by 4 bases, with 13 bases between. CDR3 nucleotides: TGTGCCAGCAGCTTAGTTCCGGGGCGGGCCTATGGCTACACCTTC. This gives the protein CASSLVPGRAYGYTF.

This clonotype appeared once. The CDR3 DNA follows: TGTGCCAGCAGAAGGAGGGTATCTAGCACAGATACGCAGTATTTT. Translation: CASRRRVSSTDTQYF. V and J are TRBV12-3 or TRBV12-4 and TRBJ2-3; tentative D call: TRBD2 (6 bases). This CDR3 has 15 amino acids. V was pared by 6 bases and J by 0 bases, with 13 bases between.

This chain connects TRBV6-6 to TRBJ2-1; a weak D match, TRBD2 (7 bases). The CDR3 length is 14 residues. V gave up 8 bases and J gave up 0 bases, with 11 bases separating them. Germline values: CDR1 MNHNY, CDR2 SVGAGI (reference sequence). This CDR3 is CASRGGGSYNEQFF. The CDR3 coding sequence is TGTGCCAGCCGCGGGGGCGGCTCCTACAATGAGCAGTTCTTC.

This chain connects TRBV28 to TRBJ1-2, with D perhaps matching TRBD1 (6 bases). Deletions cut 5 bases from V and 0 bases from J, with 22 bases between. The CDR3 has 18 amino acids. Germline V gene data show CDR1 as MDHEN and CDR2 as SYDVKM. This CDR3 is CASSRPGQRDLTNYGYTF. The CDR3 DNA reads TGTGCCAGCAGTCGCCCTGGACAGAGAGACCTAACTAACTATGGCTACACCTTC.

V is TRBV5-1 and J is TRBJ2-1, with 8 bases identical to TRBD2. V shed 0 bases, J shed 5 bases, and the junction held 10 bases outside the gene matches. The germline CDR1 and CDR2 sequences are SGHRS and YFSETQ. The CDR3 is 17 amino acids. For the CDR3, the DNA is TGCGCCAGCAGCTTGGAAGAAGCGGGAGACCTTAACAATGAGCAGTTCTTC. This codes for CASSLEEAGDLNNEQFF.

This clonotype was picked up one time. The rearrangement uses TRBV7-8 and TRBJ2-5; D is undetermined. The CDR3 runs 16 residues. Trimming pared 1 base from V and 2 bases from J, leaving 14 bases between. Germline V gives CDR1 SGHVS, CDR2 FQNEAQ. The CDR3 region has the DNA TGTGCCAGCAGCTTAGTGGTTCCGGGTCAGCAAGAGACCCAGTACTTC. Translated: CASSLVVPGQQETQYF.

This clonotype was counted at least ten times. V is TRBV2 and J is TRBJ2-5, with 8 positions matching TRBD2. Germline CDR1 SNHLY, CDR2 FYNNEI. This CDR3 spans 16 amino acids. The trim removed 4 bases at V and 2 bases at J, leaving 9 bases unmatched. For the CDR3, the DNA is TGTGCCAGCAGTGTTTTTACTAGCGGAATTCAAGAGACCCAGTACTTC. Protein sequence: CASSVFTSGIQETQYF. Using reference TRBV2 and TRBJ2-5 for the parts outside the CDR3, the full variable domain is EPEVTQTPSHQVTQMGQEVILRCVPISNHLYFYWYRQILGQKVEFLVSFYNNEISEKSEIFDDQFSVERPDGSNFTLKIRSTKLEDSAMYFCASSVFTSGIQETQYFGPGTRLLVL.